The 12 T cell receptor beta chains below were found in one sample sequenced in a study of STAT5B mutations in CD4+ large granular lymphocyte leukemia. TCRdb keeps only in-frame clones here, not all; method: immunoSEQ multiplex PCR. The data contain some 28,000 clones, under 80% of them singletons. Sequencing was performed on CD4+ T cells from blood buffy coats. All receptors derive from a human donor in good health.

The V gene is TRBV30, the J gene TRBJ2-3; no clear D gene. In germline, CDR1 is GTSNPN, CDR2 SVGIG (reference sequence). This CDR3 region has 12 residues. V was cut by 8 bases and J by 2 bases, with 11 bases left in between. The CDR3 sequence is CALLRNTDTQYF. The DNA of the CDR3 is TGTGCCCTGCTTCGGAACACAGATACGCAGTATTTT.

A few counts support this clone. This chain uses TRBV27 with TRBJ1-1; D is perhaps TRBD1 (5 bases). Trimming removed 3 bases at V and 1 base at J, with 9 bases between. Germline V gene data show CDR1 as MNHEY and CDR2 as SMNVEV (reference sequence). The length of the CDR3 is 14 residues. The CDR3 protein is CASSLQGWNTEAFF. The DNA for the CDR3 is TGTGCCAGCAGTTTGCAGGGTTGGAACACTGAAGCTTTCTTT.

This clone was counted a few times. The chain links TRBV5-1 to TRBJ1-2; 8 bases fit TRBD1. V gave up 4 bases and J gave up 6 bases; unmatched junction bases: 8. Germline V gene data show CDR1 as SGHRS and CDR2 as YFSETQ. The CDR3 covers 14 residues. The CDR3, as DNA: TGCGCCAGCAGCGTTAGGACAGGGTCCGATGGCTACACCTTC. Residues: CASSVRTGSDGYTF.

J is TRBJ2-2 and V is TRBV5-1; 14 bases are shared with TRBD2. The CDR3 covers 15 residues. The germline gives CDR1 SGHRS, CDR2 YFSETQ. Trimming at V came to 4 bases and at J to 6 bases, leaving 2 bases not matched to a gene. CDR3: CASSGLAGGPGELFF. The CDR3 DNA reads as TGCGCCAGCAGCGGACTAGCGGGAGGACCCGGGGAGCTGTTTTTT.

The rearrangement links TRBV7-6 to TRBJ2-5, with a weak D call TRBD1 (5 bases). Trimming left V 7 bases short and J 9 bases short, with 12 bases between. The CDR3 extends over 11 amino acids. CDR1 is SGHVS and CDR2 is FNYEAQ in the germline V gene. The CDR3 here is CASTLEGAQYF. Here the CDR3 DNA reads TGTGCCAGCACCCTAGAAGGGGCCCAGTACTTC.

This clone has more than one count but fewer than ten. V and J are TRBV27 and TRBJ2-1, with D unresolved. The CDR3 runs 13 residues. V lost 2 bases to trimming and J lost 6 bases, with 8 bases between them. Germline values: CDR1 MNHEY, CDR2 SMNVEV (reference sequence). CDR3 region: CASSLLERNEQFF. CDR3 sequence (DNA): TGTGCCAGCAGTTTACTAGAGCGCAATGAGCAGTTCTTC.

The rearrangement joins TRBV14 to TRBJ2-1; possibly TRBD1 for D (6 bases). V was shortened by 2 bases and J by 4 bases, with 18 bases between the two germline ends. Per the germline V gene, CDR1 is SGHDN and CDR2 is FVKESK. This CDR3 comprises 17 residues. CDR3 protein: CASSQNIIRQEYNEQFF. DNA of the CDR3: TGTGCCAGCAGCCAAAATATTATTCGACAGGAGTACAATGAGCAGTTCTTC.

The chain joins TRBV5-4 to TRBJ2-7, with D maybe TRBD2 (6 bases). The CDR3 loop spans 16 amino acids. CDR1 SGHNT and CDR2 YYREEE come from the germline V gene (reference sequence). V dropped 0 bases and J dropped 3 bases, with 16 bases sitting between them. CDR3 region: CASSLGNGLSVYEQYF. CDR3 DNA: TGTGCCAGCAGCTTGGGGAATGGACTATCAGTCTACGAGCAGTACTTC.

V is TRBV19 and J is TRBJ1-1; D perhaps matches TRBD1 (6 bases). The germline V gene encodes CDR1 LNHDA and CDR2 SQIVND (reference sequence). Between the trimmed V and J ends, which lost 3 bases and 6 bases, there was a span of 11 bases. The CDR3 length is 13 residues. CDR3 residues: CASSMITGSEAFF. DNA of the CDR3: TGTGCCAGTAGTATGATAACAGGGTCTGAAGCTTTCTTT.

This chain joins TRBV30 and TRBJ1-5; 7 bases agree with TRBD1. Germline V CDR1 and CDR2: GTSNPN, SVGIG (reference sequence). The J segment lost 7 bases and the V segment lost 3 bases, leaving 9 bases of the junction unmatched. The CDR3 consists of 14 residues. CDR3 nucleotides: TGTGCCTGGAGGGGGGTAGGGGGCGAACAGCCCCAGCATTTT. Translated: CAWRGVGGEQPQHF.

The CDR3 loop is CASSPTSGSYEQYF. The CDR3 nucleotides are TGTGCCAGCTCACCGACTAGCGGGTCCTACGAGCAGTACTTC. The chain has TRBV18 and TRBJ2-7, with 10 bases that match TRBD2. The CDR3 is 14 residues long. J lost 1 base, V lost 3 bases, and 0 bases had no gene match. The germline V gene has CDR1 KGHSH and CDR2 LQKENI.

In its sample, this clone was seen a few times. The chain couples TRBV4-2 to TRBJ1-2, with 7 bases fitting TRBD1. The CDR3 consists of 16 residues. CDR1 LGHNA and CDR2 YNFKEQ come from the germline V gene. V lost 0 bases and J lost 4; bases outside the gene matches: 8. CDR3 protein: CASSQDVTGSGYGYTF. The CDR3 coding sequence is TGTGCCAGCAGCCAAGATGTGACAGGGTCCGGCTATGGCTACACCTTC.